The present entry profiles one T cell receptor (beta chain) with its context. The antigen remains unidentified. Each cDNA molecule carried a unique molecular identifier. TCRdb independently ran MiXCR on the 5' RACE reads; one entry per CDR3 protein. The sample gives approximately 50,000 distinct CDR3 sequences, 9% to 15% of which show up once; 2.5% to 3% is in the top ten. Trimming at V came to 0 bases and at J to 6 bases, leaving 4 bases not matched to a gene. Germline loops: CDR1 SGDLS, CDR2 YYNGEE. The length of the CDR3 is 14 residues. This specimen belongs to a study of early T cells in non-severe SARS-CoV-2 infection. Study summary: Chains stayed unpaired after sequencing of bulk RNA from unsorted whole blood. Study-wide findings and caveats: VDJdb-based annotation leaned toward anti-spike CD8 responses and missed private and CD4 specificities.

This clonotype originated in an adult who was a healthcare worker with PCR-confirmed SARS-CoV-2 infection or an uninfected control (not recorded which). J is TRBJ2-7 and V is TRBV9, with 9 positions matching TRBD2. The specimen comprised whole blood, sampled at baseline. The CDR3 DNA follows: TGTGCCAGCAGCGTAGCTAGCGGGATGGCCGAGCAGTACTTC. The encoded protein is CASSVASGMAEQYF. Drawing the rest from reference TRBV9 and TRBJ2-7, the complete variable domain is DSGVTQTPKHLITATGQRVTLRCSPRSGDLSVYWYQQSLDQGLQFLIQYYNGEERAKGNILERFSAQQFPDLHSELNLSSLELGDSALYFCASSVASGMAEQYFGPGTRLTVT.